This T cell receptor beta chain was sequenced in a study of T-cell reconstitution after alpha-beta-depleted transplantation in children. Preparation of the TCRbeta library was carried out with unique molecular identifiers. MiXCR, applied by TCRdb to the PCR reads, yields one record per CDR3 protein. The sample lists 85,000 to 120,000 distinct CDR3 sequences, over 6% seen once, with about a sixth in the top ten. This clonotype was counted at least ten times. With V trimmed by 6 bases and J by 4 bases, 5 bases remained unmatched. This CDR3 has 14 amino acids. The TCR comes from a boy younger than 10 with acute lymphoblastic leukemia, due to receive a stem cell transplant. The V and J genes are TRBV12-3 or TRBV12-4 and TRBJ2-7, with 11 bases aligning to TRBD2. This sample comprised PBMCs, obtained before TCRalphabeta/CD19-depleted stem cell transplant. CDR3 DNA: TGTGCCAGCAGCCCTAGCGGGGGGCGTTACGAGCAGTACTTC. Amino acid sequence: CASSPSGGRYEQYF.